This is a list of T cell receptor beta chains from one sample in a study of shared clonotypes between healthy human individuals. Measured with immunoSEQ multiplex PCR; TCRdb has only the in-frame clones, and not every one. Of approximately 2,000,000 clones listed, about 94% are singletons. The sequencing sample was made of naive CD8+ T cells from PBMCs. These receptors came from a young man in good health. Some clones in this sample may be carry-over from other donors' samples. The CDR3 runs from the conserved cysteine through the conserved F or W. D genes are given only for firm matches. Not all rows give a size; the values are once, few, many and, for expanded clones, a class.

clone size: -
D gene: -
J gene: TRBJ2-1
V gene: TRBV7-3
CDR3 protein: CANPEGQSSYNEQFF
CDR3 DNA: TGTGCCAACCCCGAGGGGCAGAGCTCCTACAATGAGCAGTTCTTC

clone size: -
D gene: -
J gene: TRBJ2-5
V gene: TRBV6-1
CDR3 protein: CATLRTSRGGETQYF
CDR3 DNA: TGTGCCACCCTACGGACCTCCCGGGGCGGGGAGACCCAGTACTTC

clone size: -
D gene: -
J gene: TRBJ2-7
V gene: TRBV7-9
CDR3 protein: CASRMASSYEQYF
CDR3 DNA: TGTGCCAGCAGAATGGCTTCCTCCTACGAGCAGTACTTC

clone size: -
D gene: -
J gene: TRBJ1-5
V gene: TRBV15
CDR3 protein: CATSSRAGYNQPQHF
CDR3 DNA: TGTGCCACCAGCAGTAGGGCTGGGTATAATCAGCCCCAGCATTTT

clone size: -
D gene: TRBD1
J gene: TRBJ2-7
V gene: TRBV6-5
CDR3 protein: CATLSDRWTSEQYF
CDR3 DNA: TGTGCCACGCTTTCGGACAGGTGGACCAGCGAGCAGTACTTC

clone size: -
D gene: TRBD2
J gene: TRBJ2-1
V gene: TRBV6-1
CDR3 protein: CASSGTSGRDRNEQFF
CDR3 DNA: TGTGCCAGCAGTGGGACAAGCGGGAGGGACCGCAATGAGCAGTTCTTC

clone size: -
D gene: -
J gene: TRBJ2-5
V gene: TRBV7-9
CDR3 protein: CASSRTTGLETQYF
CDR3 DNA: TGTGCCAGCAGCCGTACGACAGGTTTAGAGACCCAGTACTTC

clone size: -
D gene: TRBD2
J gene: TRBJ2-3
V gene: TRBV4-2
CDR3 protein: CASSRTSSGVSTDTQYF
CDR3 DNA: TGTGCCAGCAGCCGGACCTCTAGCGGGGTTAGCACAGATACGCAGTATTTT

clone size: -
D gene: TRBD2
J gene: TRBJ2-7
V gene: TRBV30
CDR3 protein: CAWSVRTSEYSYEQYF
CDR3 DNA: TGTGCCTGGAGTGTACGAACTAGCGAGTACTCCTACGAGCAGTACTTC

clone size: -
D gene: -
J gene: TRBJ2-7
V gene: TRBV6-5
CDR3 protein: CASSYSSEAYEQYF
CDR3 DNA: TGTGCCAGCAGTTACAGTAGCGAAGCCTACGAGCAGTACTTC

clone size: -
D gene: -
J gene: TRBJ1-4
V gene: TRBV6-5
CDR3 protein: CASSYNLGEKLFF
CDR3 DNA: TGTGCCAGCAGTTATAATCTGGGTGAAAAACTGTTTTTT

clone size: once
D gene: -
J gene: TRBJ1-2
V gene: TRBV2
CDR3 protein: CASSEWGGDGYGYTF
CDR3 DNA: TGTGCCAGCAGTGAATGGGGCGGGGACGGCTATGGCTACACCTTC

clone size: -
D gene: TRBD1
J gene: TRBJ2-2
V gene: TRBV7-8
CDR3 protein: CASSFPGQGAGRELFF
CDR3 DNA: TGTGCCAGCAGCTTTCCGGGACAGGGGGCGGGCAGGGAGCTGTTTTTT

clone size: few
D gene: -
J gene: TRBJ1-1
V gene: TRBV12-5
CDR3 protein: CASGWDTEAFF
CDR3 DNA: TGTGCTAGTGGTTGGGACACTGAAGCTTTCTTT

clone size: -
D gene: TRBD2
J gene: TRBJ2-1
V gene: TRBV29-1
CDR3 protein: CSVSGRALYNEQFF
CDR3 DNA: TGCAGCGTTAGCGGGAGGGCCCTCTACAATGAGCAGTTCTTC

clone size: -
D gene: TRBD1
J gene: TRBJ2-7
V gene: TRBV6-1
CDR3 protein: CASRPRDSPYEQYF
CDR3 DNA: TGTGCCAGCAGACCCCGGGACAGCCCCTACGAGCAGTACTTC

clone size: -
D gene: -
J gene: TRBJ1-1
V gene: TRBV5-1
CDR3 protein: CASSLTLGGRFTEAFF
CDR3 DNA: TGCGCCAGCAGCCTCACCCTCGGGGGGCGGTTCACTGAAGCTTTCTTT

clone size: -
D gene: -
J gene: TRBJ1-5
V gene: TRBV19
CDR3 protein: CARKGIWEPQHF
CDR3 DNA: TGTGCCAGGAAGGGGATCTGGGAGCCCCAGCATTTT

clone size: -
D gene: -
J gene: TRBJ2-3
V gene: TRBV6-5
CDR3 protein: CASSYSQGRPDTQYF
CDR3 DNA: TGTGCCAGCAGTTACTCGCAGGGACGCCCAGATACGCAGTATTTT

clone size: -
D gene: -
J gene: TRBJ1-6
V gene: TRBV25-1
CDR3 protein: CAIRTGTSYNSPLHF
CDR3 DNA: TGTGCCATTCGAACCGGGACGTCTTATAATTCACCCCTCCACTTT

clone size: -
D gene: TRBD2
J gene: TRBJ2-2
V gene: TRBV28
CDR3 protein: CASRLLAEYTGELFF
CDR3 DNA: TGTGCCAGCAGGCTCCTAGCGGAATACACCGGGGAGCTGTTTTTT

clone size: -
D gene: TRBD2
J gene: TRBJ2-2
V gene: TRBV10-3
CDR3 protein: CAITEREGPDTGELFF
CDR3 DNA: TGTGCCATCACCGAGCGGGAGGGCCCCGACACCGGGGAGCTGTTTTTT

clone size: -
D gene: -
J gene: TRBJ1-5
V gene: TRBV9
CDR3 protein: CASSGGGGAKQPQHF
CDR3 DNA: TGTGCCAGCAGCGGCGGAGGAGGGGCGAAACAGCCCCAGCATTTT

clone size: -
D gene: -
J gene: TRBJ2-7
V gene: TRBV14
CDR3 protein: CASSQGYEQYF
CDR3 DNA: TGTGCCAGCAGCCAGGGCTACGAGCAGTACTTC

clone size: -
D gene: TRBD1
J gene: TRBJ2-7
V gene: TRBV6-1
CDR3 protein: CASSGDRFYEQYF
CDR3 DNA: TGTGCCAGCAGTGGGGACAGGTTCTACGAGCAGTACTTC

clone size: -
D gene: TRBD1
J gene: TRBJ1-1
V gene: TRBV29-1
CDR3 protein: CSVRDRDHTEAFF
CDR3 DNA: TGCAGCGTCAGGGACAGGGACCACACTGAAGCTTTCTTT

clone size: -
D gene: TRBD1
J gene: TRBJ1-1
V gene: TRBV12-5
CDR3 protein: CARQGGGGRNTEAFF
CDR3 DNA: TGTGCTAGACAAGGGGGCGGAGGTCGGAACACTGAAGCTTTCTTT

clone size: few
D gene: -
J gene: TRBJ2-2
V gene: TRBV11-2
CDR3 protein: CASSLVWVTGELFF
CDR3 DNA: TGTGCCAGCAGCTTAGTTTGGGTGACCGGGGAGCTGTTTTTT

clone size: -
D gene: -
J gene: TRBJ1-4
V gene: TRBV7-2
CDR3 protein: CASSLRNEKLFF
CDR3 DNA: TGTGCCAGCAGCCTGCGTAATGAAAAACTGTTTTTT

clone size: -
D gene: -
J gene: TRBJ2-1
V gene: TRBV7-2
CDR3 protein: CASTQEVRSQNEQFF
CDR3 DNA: TGTGCCAGCACCCAGGAGGTGAGAAGTCAGAATGAGCAGTTCTTC

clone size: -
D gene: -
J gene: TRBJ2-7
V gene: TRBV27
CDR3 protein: CASMGGGHSYEQYF
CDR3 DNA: TGTGCCAGTATGGGCGGCGGACATAGCTACGAGCAGTACTTC

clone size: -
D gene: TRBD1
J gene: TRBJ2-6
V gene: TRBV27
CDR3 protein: CASSSRDRGRGANVLTF
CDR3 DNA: TGTGCCAGCAGTTCTCGGGACAGGGGACGTGGGGCCAACGTCCTGACTTTC

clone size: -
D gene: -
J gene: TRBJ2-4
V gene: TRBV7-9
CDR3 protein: CASRSGLGDIQYF
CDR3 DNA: TGTGCCAGCAGGTCGGGCCTTGGGGACATTCAGTACTTC

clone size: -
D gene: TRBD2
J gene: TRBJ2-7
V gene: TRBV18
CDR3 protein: CASSPATSGGYEQYF
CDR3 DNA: TGTGCCAGCTCACCTGCCACTAGCGGAGGCTACGAGCAGTACTTC

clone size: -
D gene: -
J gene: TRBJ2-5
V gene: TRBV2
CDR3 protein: CASSVFDFGETQYF
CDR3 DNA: TGTGCCAGCAGTGTTTTCGACTTCGGAGAGACCCAGTACTTC

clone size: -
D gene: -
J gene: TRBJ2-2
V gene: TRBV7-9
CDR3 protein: CASSLGPANTGELFF
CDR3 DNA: TGTGCCAGCAGCTTAGGGCCCGCGAACACCGGGGAGCTGTTTTTT

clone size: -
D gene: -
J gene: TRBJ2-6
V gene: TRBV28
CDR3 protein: CASSPEISGANVLTF
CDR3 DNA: TGTGCCAGCAGCCCAGAGATCTCTGGGGCCAACGTCCTGACTTTC

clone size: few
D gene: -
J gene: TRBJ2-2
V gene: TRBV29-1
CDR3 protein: CSVTRQAGELFF
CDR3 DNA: TGCAGCGTAACACGACAGGCCGGGGAGCTGTTTTTT

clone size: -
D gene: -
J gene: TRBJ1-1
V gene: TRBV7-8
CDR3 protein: CASSLTRGRAEGIF
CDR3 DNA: TGTGCCAGCAGCTTGACCAGGGGACGCGCCGAGGGGATCTTT

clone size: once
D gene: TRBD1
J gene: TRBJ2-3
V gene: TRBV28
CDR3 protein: CASSTDRGRTDTQYF
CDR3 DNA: TGTGCCAGCAGTACGGACAGGGGACGCACAGATACGCAGTATTTT

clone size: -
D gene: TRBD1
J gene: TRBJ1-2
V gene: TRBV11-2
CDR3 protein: CASSSGQGENGYTF
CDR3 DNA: TGTGCCAGCAGCTCGGGACAGGGGGAGAATGGCTACACCTTC

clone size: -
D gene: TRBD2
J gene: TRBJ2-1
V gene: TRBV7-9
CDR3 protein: CASSFGTSGTLGYNEQFF
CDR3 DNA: TGTGCCAGCAGCTTCGGGACTAGCGGGACCTTGGGCTACAATGAGCAGTTCTTC

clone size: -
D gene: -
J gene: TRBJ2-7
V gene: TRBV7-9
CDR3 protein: CASSLSIEGPIYEQYF
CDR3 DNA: TGTGCCAGCAGCTTAAGTATTGAGGGTCCGATCTACGAGCAGTACTTC

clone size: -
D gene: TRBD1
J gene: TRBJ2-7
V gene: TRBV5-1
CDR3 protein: CASSWTGVEQYF
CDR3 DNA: TGCGCCAGCAGCTGGACAGGGGTCGAGCAGTACTTC

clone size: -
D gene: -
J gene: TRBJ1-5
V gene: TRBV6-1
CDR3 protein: CASTRRNQPQHF
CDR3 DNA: TGTGCCAGCACCAGGCGAAATCAGCCCCAGCATTTT

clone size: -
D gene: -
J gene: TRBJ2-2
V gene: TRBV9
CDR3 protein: CASSPHGGLGAGELFF
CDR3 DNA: TGTGCCAGCAGCCCCCACGGGGGGCTCGGGGCCGGGGAGCTGTTTTTT

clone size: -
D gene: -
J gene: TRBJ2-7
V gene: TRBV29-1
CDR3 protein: CSVEAAVTGIYEQYF
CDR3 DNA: TGCAGCGTTGAAGCCGCGGTCACCGGAATCTACGAGCAGTACTTC

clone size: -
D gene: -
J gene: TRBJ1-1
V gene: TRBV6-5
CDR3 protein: CASSHDGKGNTEAFF
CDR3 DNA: TGTGCCAGCAGCCATGATGGTAAGGGGAACACTGAAGCTTTCTTT

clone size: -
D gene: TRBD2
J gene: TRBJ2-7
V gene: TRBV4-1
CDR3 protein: CASSAGLALEQYF
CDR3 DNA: TGCGCCAGCAGCGCGGGACTAGCCCTCGAGCAGTACTTC

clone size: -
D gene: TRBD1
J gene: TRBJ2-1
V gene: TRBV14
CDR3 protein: CASSQGQGASSEQFF
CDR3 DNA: TGTGCCAGCAGCCAAGGACAGGGGGCGTCCAGTGAGCAGTTCTTC

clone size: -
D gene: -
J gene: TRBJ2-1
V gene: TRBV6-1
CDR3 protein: CASSEINEQFF
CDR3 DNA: TGTGCCAGCAGTGAGATCAATGAGCAGTTCTTC